A single sample gave rise to the 22 T cell receptor beta chains below, sequenced in a study of CD8+CD57+ T cells in acquired aplastic anemia. CD8+CD57+ cell expansion, shown by flow cytometry, had occurred in the patients selected for sequencing. Genomic DNA was employed as the template in profiling TCR beta VDJ and CDR3. TCRdb reprocessed the reads with MiXCR, giving one entry per CDR3 protein. The sample has 100,000 to 150,000 distinct CDR3 sequences, approximately 40% seen once; the top ten hold 2.6%. Sequenced sample: sorted CD4+, CD8+, or CD8+CD57+ T cells (not recorded which) from PBMCs. All receptors come from a human donor with aplastic anemia.

This chain joins TRBV10-2 and TRBJ1-2; D gene uncertain. In germline, CDR1 is WSHSY, CDR2 SAAADI. This CDR3 has 13 amino acids. Trimming took 2 bases from V and 4 from J, leaving 8 bases between them. CDR3 amino acids: CASSEPMAYGYTF. In nucleotides, the CDR3 is TGCGCCAGCAGTGAGCCCATGGCCTATGGCTACACCTTC.

This clonotype showed up many times. V usage is TRBV29-1 and J usage is TRBJ2-2; D is unclear. The CDR3 is 13 residues long. CDR1 is SQVTM and CDR2 is ANQGSEA in the germline V gene. V dropped 6 bases and J dropped 6 bases, with 14 bases sitting between them. The CDR3 protein is CSVNPGRAGELFF. CDR3 nucleotides: TGCAGCGTGAACCCCGGCCGCGCCGGGGAGCTGTTTTTT.

Ten or more counts support this clonotype. This rearrangement joins TRBV20-1 to TRBJ2-3; 8 bases align to TRBD2. V lost 5 bases and J lost 3; bases outside the gene matches: 10. The CDR3 runs to 15 residues. Germline assignment: CDR1 DFQATT and CDR2 SNEGSKA (reference sequence). The CDR3 reads CSAGPRGGVTDTQYF. The CDR3 DNA is TGCAGTGCTGGCCCCCGGGGGGGGGTTACAGATACGCAGTATTTT.

V is TRBV2 and J is TRBJ1-2; 7 nucleotides line up with TRBD1. This CDR3 spans 13 amino acids. The germline gives CDR1 SNHLY, CDR2 FYNNEI. J gave up 2 bases and V 5 bases, and 2 bases lay outside the gene matches. CDR3 in amino acids: CASSNRGNYGYTF. As DNA, the CDR3 is TGTGCCAGCAGTAACAGGGGCAACTATGGCTACACCTTC.

The chain employs TRBV12-3 or TRBV12-4 and TRBJ2-5, with D perhaps TRBD1 (6 bases). The CDR3 has 15 amino acids. V was cut by 5 bases and J by 4 bases, with 17 bases left in between. The CDR3 protein is CASSGYPQGLETQYF. DNA of the CDR3: TGTGCCAGCAGTGGATACCCTCAGGGGTTAGAGACCCAGTACTTC.

A word on this clonotype: Being one base from a much bigger clone, this may be a read error. The CDR3 reads CAINFRPREQYF. The CDR3 DNA follows: TGTGCCATCAACTTTAGGCCGCGGGAGCAGTACTTC. V usage is TRBV10-3 and J usage is TRBJ2-7; D is unclear. Germline V gives CDR1 ENHRY, CDR2 SYGVKD. This CDR3 is 12 amino acids long. V was cut by 7 bases and J by 7 bases, with 14 bases left in between.

V usage is TRBV7-9 and J usage is TRBJ2-3; a weak D match, TRBD2 (6 bases). V was shortened by 5 bases and J by 4 bases, with 10 bases between the two germline ends. From germline, CDR1 is SEHNR and CDR2 FQNEAQ (reference sequence). This CDR3 is built from 13 residues. The CDR3 DNA is TGTGCCAGCAGCCCGCGGGGTCCAGATACGCAGTATTTT. This translates into CASSPRGPDTQYF.

The V gene is TRBV7-7, the J gene TRBJ2-5; D gene ambiguous. CDR3 length: 14 residues. V was cut by 5 bases and J by 3 bases, with 13 bases left in between. Germline V lookup: CDR1 SSHAT, CDR2 FNYEAQ (reference sequence). In DNA form, the CDR3 reads TGTGCCAGCAGCCAACGGGCAAGGGAAGAGACCCAGTACTTC. Translated, it gives CASSQRAREETQYF.

The table lists this clonotype with a few counts. The junction does not match germline at one end; this may be a read error. V is TRBV10-3 and J is TRBJ1-1; D might be TRBD1 (6 bases). Germline V gene lookup returns CDR1 ENHRY and CDR2 SYGVKD. The CDR3 runs to 13 residues. The CDR3 sequence is CAIYSGGGTEVFF. In DNA form, the CDR3 reads TGTGCCATCTATTCAGGCGGGGGCACTGAAGTTTTCTTT.

The chain employs TRBV19 and TRBJ1-6, with TRBD1 identical over 9 bases. The CDR3 consists of 15 residues. With V trimmed by 3 bases and J by 10 bases, 7 bases remained unmatched. CDR1 is LNHDA and CDR2 is SQIVND in the germline V gene (reference sequence). Here the CDR3 DNA reads TGTGCCAGTAGTATCCACCAGGGACAGGGATCACCCCTCCACTTT. This translates into CASSIHQGQGSPLHF.

The chain links TRBV12-3 or TRBV12-4 to TRBJ1-2; D is uncertain. Trimming cost V 1 base and J 8 bases, with 11 bases left between them. The CDR3 contains 13 residues. CDR3 nucleotide sequence: TGTGCCAGCAGTTTAGGGCAGTCTTTCGGCTACACCTTC. Translation gives CASSLGQSFGYTF.

J is TRBJ1-6 and V is TRBV5-6; D remains ambiguous. V shed 6 bases and J shed 5 bases, with 15 bases lying between them. There are 15 residues in the CDR3. Germline V gene sequence: CDR1 SGHDT, CDR2 YYEEEE. In DNA form, the CDR3 reads TGTGCCAGCACCAGCCCGATCGGCCATAATTCACCCCTCCACTTT. Protein: CASTSPIGHNSPLHF.

This clonotype appeared many times. The rearrangement links TRBV3-1 to TRBJ1-1; weak D call: TRBD1 (5 bases). Germline V lookup: CDR1 LGHDT, CDR2 YNNKEL (reference sequence). V lost 4 bases, J lost 0 bases, and 15 bases lay in between. The CDR3 extends over 16 amino acids. CDR3 sequence (DNA): TGTGCCAGCAGCCGCAGTCGTGTGGGGCTGAACACTGAAGCTTTCTTT. Translated, it gives CASSRSRVGLNTEAFF.

This clonotype was observed a handful of times. V is TRBV18 and J is TRBJ2-7, with 7 bases lining up with TRBD1. The CDR3 loop spans 14 amino acids. CDR1 and CDR2 (germline): KGHSH, LQKENI. The V and J ends lost 2 bases and 4 bases, in that order; junction bases with no gene match: 5. The CDR3 loop is CASSPSGGVYEQYF. The DNA of the CDR3 is TGTGCCAGCTCACCATCAGGGGGAGTGTACGAGCAGTACTTC.

This clonotype was detected ten times or more. The rearrangement links TRBV20-1 to TRBJ2-5, with 11 nucleotides matching TRBD2. The CDR3 sequence is 16 residues long. After removal of 2 bases from V and 1 base from J, the junction contained 6 bases not matched to a gene. Per the germline V gene, CDR1 is DFQATT and CDR2 is SNEGSKA (reference sequence). CDR3 DNA: TGCAGTGCTAGAAAGGCTAGCGGGGGGATCCAAGAGACCCAGTACTTC. Translated, it gives CSARKASGGIQETQYF.

The chain links TRBV29-1 to TRBJ2-1; no firm D call. Trimming took off 3 bases at V and 0 bases at J, with 9 bases between the two ends. CDR1 is SQVTM and CDR2 is ANQGSEA in the germline V gene. The length of the CDR3 is 14 residues. CDR3 DNA sequence: TGCAGCGTTGATGGCGCAAACTCCTACAATGAGCAGTTCTTC. Its protein product is CSVDGANSYNEQFF.

This clonotype was found many times. The V call is TRBV12-3 or TRBV12-4, the J call TRBJ2-5, with 7 nucleotides matching TRBD2. The J segment lost 2 bases and the V segment lost 0 bases, leaving 0 bases of the junction unmatched. This CDR3 has 14 amino acids. In nucleotides, the CDR3 is TGTGCCAGCAGTTTAGCAGCGGGGCAAGAGACCCAGTACTTC. Amino acid sequence: CASSLAAGQETQYF.

V is TRBV29-1 and J is TRBJ1-1; D remains ambiguous. Deletions cut 4 bases from V and 1 base from J, with 7 bases between. This CDR3 comprises 12 residues. Per the germline V gene, CDR1 is SQVTM and CDR2 is ANQGSEA. As DNA, the CDR3 is TGCAGCGTTGGTTTCGGGAACACTGAAGCTTTCTTT. It codes for CSVGFGNTEAFF.

This clonotype was detected many times. The J gene is TRBJ1-5, the V gene TRBV19; 7 bases align to TRBD1. The germline V gene encodes CDR1 LNHDA and CDR2 SQIVND (reference sequence). Germline trimming cut 9 bases from V and 2 bases from J; bases unmatched to any gene: 1. This CDR3 is built from 12 residues. The CDR3 loop is CASQGGNQPQHF. The CDR3 DNA follows: TGTGCCAGCCAGGGGGGCAATCAGCCCCAGCATTTT.

This chain joins TRBV6-4 and TRBJ1-1; 7 nucleotides line up with TRBD1. With V trimmed by 8 bases and J by 0 bases, 15 bases remained unmatched. The CDR3 is 17 residues long. CDR1 and CDR2 (germline): MRHNA, SNTAGT. The CDR3 protein is CASLRQGGVGMNTEAFF. The CDR3, as DNA: TGTGCCAGCCTCAGACAGGGAGGGGTAGGGATGAACACTGAAGCTTTCTTT.

This clonotype was seen many times. The chain is built from TRBV19 and TRBJ2-3, with D hard to call. Per germline, CDR1 LNHDA and CDR2 SQIVND (reference sequence). There are 13 residues in the CDR3. Trimming took off 0 bases at V and 7 bases at J, with 8 bases between the two ends. The CDR3 spells CASSIDLRNTQYF. The CDR3 DNA follows: TGTGCCAGTAGTATAGATCTAAGGAATACGCAGTATTTT.

This clonotype has more than one count but fewer than ten. The gene calls are TRBV9 and TRBJ2-1; TRBD2 matches 7 bases. CDR3 length equals 16 residues. The V gene end was trimmed by 4 bases and the J gene end by 6 bases; junction bases not matched to a gene: 13. Germline V gene data show CDR1 as SGDLS and CDR2 as YYNGEE. CDR3 DNA sequence: TGTGCCAGCAGCCAAGAACGGCTAGCGGTGCCCAATGAGCAGTTCTTC. It is translated as CASSQERLAVPNEQFF.